The clone carrying this T cell receptor (beta chain) was recorded a few times. Its antigen is not identified. The data derive from a study of cytomegalovirus exposure and HLA in healthy donors. Study in general: In an early release, HLA-typed donors contributed tens of millions of unique TCR sequences. Study conclusions and caveats: Earlier results showed most TCR beta V segments being productive about 87% or about 30% of the time. Some 17,000 TCR beta sequences were associated with HLA alleles at 0.05 false discovery rate in a later analysis.

Primers: 60 Vbeta forward and 13 Jbeta reverse. Libraries were prepared by immunoSEQ multiplex PCR; TCRdb keeps only in-frame clonotypes and omits some of them. The table records some 110,000 clones, 73% of them present only once. Donors showed nominal health when sampled, although they likely had unrecorded immune exposures. Germline CDR1 is LNHDA and CDR2 is SQIVND (reference sequence). The CDR3 has 15 residues. Trimming removed 1 base at V and 5 bases at J, with 14 bases between. The sequence came from a man in his 60s in good health and CMV-seropositive. Sequenced: PBMCs. This sequence joins TRBV19 and TRBJ2-5; D perhaps matches TRBD2 (6 bases). The CDR3 region is CASSIATSVRETQYF. The CDR3, as DNA: TGTGCCAGTAGTATAGCGACTAGTGTGAGGGAGACCCAGTACTTC.